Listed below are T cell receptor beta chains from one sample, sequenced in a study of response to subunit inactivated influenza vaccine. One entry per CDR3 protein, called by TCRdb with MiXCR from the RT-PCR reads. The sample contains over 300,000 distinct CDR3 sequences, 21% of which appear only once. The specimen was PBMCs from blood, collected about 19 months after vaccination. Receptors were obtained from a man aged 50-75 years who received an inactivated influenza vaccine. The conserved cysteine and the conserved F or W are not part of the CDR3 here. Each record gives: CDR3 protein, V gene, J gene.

cdr3_aa: ASLMQVSYEQY
v_call: TRBV2
j_call: TRBJ2-7

cdr3_aa: ATSELTNGQQF
v_call: TRBV24-1
j_call: TRBJ2-1

cdr3_aa: ASSLAARVFSNYGYT
v_call: TRBV5-1
j_call: TRBJ1-2

cdr3_aa: ASSQDQLLTGGGDQPQH
v_call: TRBV4-1
j_call: TRBJ1-5

cdr3_aa: ASSETTLRGTDTQY
v_call: TRBV7-2
j_call: TRBJ2-3

cdr3_aa: ASSYGGTVSFSGNTIY
v_call: TRBV6-5
j_call: TRBJ1-3

cdr3_aa: ASSQDHFQETQY
v_call: TRBV4-3
j_call: TRBJ2-5

cdr3_aa: ASSQLLQTQY
v_call: TRBV23-1
j_call: TRBJ2-7

cdr3_aa: ASSLQGTSQYT
v_call: TRBV12-3/TRBV12-4
j_call: TRBJ1-2

cdr3_aa: ATSRDTLGQVGYGYT
v_call: TRBV15
j_call: TRBJ1-2